This T cell receptor beta chain was documented in a study of response to subunit inactivated influenza vaccine (dated by TCRdb to the late 2010s). About the study as a whole: To follow how T cells responded to a trivalent subunit inactivated influenza vaccine, the researchers relied on deep quantitative profiling of the T cell receptor repertoire.

What the authors observed across the whole study: The authors suggested that each seasonal influenza vaccination may recruit only a limited number of new T cells.

This clonotype appeared many times. The antigen this receptor binds is unknown. No much larger clonotype is one base removed from it; base qualities were not supplied. The CDR3 numbers 15 residues from cysteine through phenylalanine. Just the 45-base CDR3 DNA is kept, in frame starting at base 1. Based on the germline V gene (reference sequence), the CDR1 and CDR2 sequences are SEHNR and FQNEAQ. A distance of 14 bases separates the germline ends of V and J, which lose 1 base and 7 bases respectively. Receptors were amplified or captured by RT-PCR. The sample was run on an Illumina HiSeq 2500. TCRdb trimmed the raw reads at Q25, called clones with MiXCR and kept productive beta chains. Rows matching on CDR3 protein sequence are summarized as one entry with the most common DNA and genes. The sample yields roughly 650,000 distinct CDR3 sequences; approximately 14% were counted once. The ten top clones hold 7.5% to 8% of the sample.

The sequences come from PBMCs from blood, collected approximately 15 days before vaccination. The clonotype comes from a man aged 45-65 years who received an inactivated influenza vaccine. Donor details come from another sample of the same person, matched by shared clones. The V and J genes are TRBV7-9 and TRBJ2-1; TRBD1 might be the D gene, on 6 matching bases. DNA sequence: TGTGCCAGCAGCTTAGAACAGGGAGTTCGGAATGAGCAGTTCTTC. Translated, it reads CASSLEQGVRNEQFF.